A few counts support the clone carrying this TCR beta chain. Its antigen is currently unknown. These data originate in a study of T-cell memory formation after mild COVID-19. The length of the CDR3 is 12 residues. Germline CDR1 reads LGHNA; CDR2 reads YSLEER. With 8 bases removed from V and 6 bases from J, the gap between germline ends came to 13 bases. TCRdb reanalysed the 5' RACE reads using MiXCR and keeps one entry per CDR3 protein. Altogether around 340,000 distinct CDR3 sequences are present, about 15% being singletons, with the ten largest covering about 20%. Study observations and caveats: CD4/CD8 balance held among clones contracting day 15 to 85, and later expanders leaned CD4+.

The sample taken for sequencing was PBMCs or a T cell subset sorted from them (not recorded which). The sequence derives from a man between 18 and 35 years old who had mild COVID-19 (a few samples of this study predate the infection). Cell type and time point are not known. The chain is built from TRBV4-3 and TRBJ1-1; D perhaps matches TRBD1 (6 bases). CDR3 residues: CASPDRRPEAFF. CDR3 DNA: TGCGCCAGCCCCGACAGGCGGCCTGAAGCTTTCTTT.